This T cell receptor (beta chain) was sequenced in a study of OX40 agonist ivuxolimab in advanced cancers. The repertoire was sequenced with immunoSEQ multiplex PCR; TCRdb's copy has only in-frame clones and lacks some. Of about 66,000 clones listed, 75% to 80% are singletons. Germline V lookup: CDR1 SGDLS, CDR2 YYNGEE. Trimming left V 1 base short and J 0 bases short, with 14 bases between. This CDR3 comprises 17 residues. The chain joins TRBV9 to TRBJ1-3, with a possible D match to TRBD1 (5 bases). The source material was CD4+ or CD8+ T cells sorted from blood, sampled in a trial of the OX40 agonist ivuxolimab. The sequence derives from an adult with an advanced solid tumor such as melanoma, head and neck, liver or kidney cancer. CDR3 nucleotides: TGTGCCAGCAGCGTATATCCAGACAGTTCCTCTGGAAACACCATATATTTT. Translation gives CASSVYPDSSSGNTIYF.